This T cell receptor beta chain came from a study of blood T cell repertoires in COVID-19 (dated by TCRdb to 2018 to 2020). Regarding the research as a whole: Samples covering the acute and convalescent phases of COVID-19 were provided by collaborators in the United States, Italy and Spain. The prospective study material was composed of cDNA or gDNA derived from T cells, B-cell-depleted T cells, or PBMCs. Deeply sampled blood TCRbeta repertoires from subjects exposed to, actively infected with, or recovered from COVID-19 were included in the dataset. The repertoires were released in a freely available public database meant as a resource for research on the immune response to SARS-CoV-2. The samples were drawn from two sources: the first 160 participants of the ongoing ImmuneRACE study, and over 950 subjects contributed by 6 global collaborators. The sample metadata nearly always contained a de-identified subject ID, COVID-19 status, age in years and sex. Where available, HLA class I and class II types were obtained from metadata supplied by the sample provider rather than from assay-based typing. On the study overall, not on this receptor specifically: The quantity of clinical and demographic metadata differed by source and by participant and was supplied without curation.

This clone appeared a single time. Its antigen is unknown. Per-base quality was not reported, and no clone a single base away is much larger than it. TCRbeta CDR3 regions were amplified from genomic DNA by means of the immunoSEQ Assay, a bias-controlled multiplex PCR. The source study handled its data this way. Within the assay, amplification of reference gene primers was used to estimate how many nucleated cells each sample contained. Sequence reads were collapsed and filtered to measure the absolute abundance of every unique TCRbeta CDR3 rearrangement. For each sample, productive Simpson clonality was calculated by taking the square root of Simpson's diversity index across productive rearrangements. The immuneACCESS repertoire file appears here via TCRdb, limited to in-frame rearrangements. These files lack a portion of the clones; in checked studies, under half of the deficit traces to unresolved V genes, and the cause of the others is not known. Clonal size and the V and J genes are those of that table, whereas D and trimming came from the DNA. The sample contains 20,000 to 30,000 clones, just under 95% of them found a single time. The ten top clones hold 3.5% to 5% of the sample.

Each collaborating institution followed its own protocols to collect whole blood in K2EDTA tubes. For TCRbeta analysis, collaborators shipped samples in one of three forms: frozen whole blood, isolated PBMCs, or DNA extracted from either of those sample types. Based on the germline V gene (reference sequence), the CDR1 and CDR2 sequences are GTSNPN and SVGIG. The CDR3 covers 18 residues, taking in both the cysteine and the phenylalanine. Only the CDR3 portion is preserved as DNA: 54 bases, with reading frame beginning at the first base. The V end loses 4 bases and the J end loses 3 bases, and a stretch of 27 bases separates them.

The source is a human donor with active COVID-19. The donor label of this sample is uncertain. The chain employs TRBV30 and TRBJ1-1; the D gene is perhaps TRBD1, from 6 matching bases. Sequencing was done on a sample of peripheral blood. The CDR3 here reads CAWTLNPRTARRDTEAFF. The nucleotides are TGTGCCTGGACTCTTAACCCTCGGACAGCGCGGCGGGACACTGAAGCTTTCTTT.